The 3 T cell receptor beta chains below come from one sample, sequenced in a study of human versus mouse CDR3 diversity and MHC coevolution. Profiling relied on immunoSEQ multiplex PCR, and the TCRdb table lists in-frame clones only, not all of them. Here the sample spans more than 55,000 clones, approximately 94% being singletons. Sequenced sample: naive CD4+ T cells from blood. Sample subset: CD45RO-negative CD62L-positive naive CD4 T cells. Receptor source: a person aged 55 to 69 in good health.

The chain links TRBV9 to TRBJ2-2; no reliable D call. Looked up from germline, CDR1 is SGDLS and CDR2 is YYNGEE. The V end lost 3 bases, the J end lost 4 bases, and 10 bases lay between the germline ends. There are 14 residues in the CDR3. In DNA form, the CDR3 reads TGTGCCAGCAGCGCGGAGATTATCACCGGGGAGCTGTTTTTT. This sequence encodes CASSAEIITGELFF. Using reference TRBV9 and TRBJ2-2 for the parts outside the CDR3, the full variable domain is DSGVTQTPKHLITATGQRVTLRCSPRSGDLSVYWYQQSLDQGLQFLIQYYNGEERAKGNILERFSAQQFPDLHSELNLSSLELGDSALYFCASSAEIITGELFFGEGSRLTVL.

This rearrangement joins TRBV11-3 to TRBJ2-7; D remains unclear. Germline V gene lookup returns CDR1 SGHNT and CDR2 YENEEA. The CDR3 runs 14 residues. V was pared by 2 bases and J by 6 bases, with 14 bases between. The CDR3 DNA follows: TGTGCCAGCAGCTTACGAGCTACTAATTTCGAGCAGTACTTC. It encodes CASSLRATNFEQYF. Full variable domain (rest looked up from reference TRBV11-3 and TRBJ2-7): EAGVVQSPRYKIIEKKQPVAFWCNPISGHNTLYWYLQNLGQGPELLIRYENEEAVDDSQLPKDRFSAERLKGVDSTLKIQPAELGDSAVYLCASSLRATNFEQYFGPGTRLTVT.

The CDR3 region is CASSFGDRANEAFF. CDR3 sequence (DNA): TGCGCCAGCAGCTTCGGCGACAGGGCAAATGAAGCTTTCTTT. The genes are TRBV5-1 and TRBJ1-1; 7 positions agree with TRBD1. This CDR3 is 14 amino acids long. With V trimmed by 2 bases and J by 7 bases, 8 bases remained unmatched. Germline lookup yields CDR1 SGHRS and CDR2 YFSETQ.